Below, 21 T cell receptor beta chains from the same sample are listed, as sequenced in a study of blood T cell repertoires in COVID-19. Measured with immunoSEQ multiplex PCR; TCRdb has only the in-frame clones, and not every one. The sample has hundreds of thousands of clones, over 65% seen once. Sequencing input: peripheral blood. Receptors originate from a woman over 75 with acute or convalescent COVID-19.

The chain has TRBV11-2 and TRBJ1-3; D is unresolved. The CDR3 loop spans 12 amino acids. Germline lookup yields CDR1 SGHAT and CDR2 FQNNGV. The V end was cut by 3 bases, the J end by 6 bases, with 6 bases between. For the CDR3, the DNA is TGTGCCAGCAGCTTTACAGAAAACACCATATATTTT. Amino acids: CASSFTENTIYF. Based on the CDR3 plus reference TRBV11-2 and TRBJ1-3, the full variable domain is EAGVAQSPRYKIIEKRQSVAFWCNPISGHATLYWYQQILGQGPKLLIQFQNNGVVDDSQLPKDRFSAERLKGVDSTLKIQPAKLEDSAVYLCASSFTENTIYFGEGSWLTVV.

Only a few counts were recorded for this clone. The chain uses TRBV14 and TRBJ1-1; TRBD1 matches 9 bases. Germline lookup yields CDR1 SGHDN and CDR2 FVKESK. The CDR3 extends over 16 amino acids. With 4 bases clipped from V and 5 bases from J, the junction kept 11 bases outside the gene matches. CDR3 nucleotide sequence: TGTGCCAGCAGCCTAAGTAAACAGGGGGCGAAAACTGAAGCTTTCTTT. This sequence encodes CASSLSKQGAKTEAFF.

This sequence joins TRBV28 and TRBJ1-3; possibly TRBD1 for D (5 bases). This CDR3 has 16 residues. V lost 7 bases and J 0 bases, leaving 16 bases between the germline ends. From germline, CDR1 is MDHEN and CDR2 SYDVKM. Here the CDR3 DNA reads TGTGCCAGCATAAAACCGGGGGTTCTCTCTGGAAACACCATATATTTT. Amino acids: CASIKPGVLSGNTIYF. Together with reference TRBV28 and TRBJ1-3, the CDR3 gives the full variable domain: DVKVTQSSRYLVKRTGEKVFLECVQDMDHENMFWYRQDPGLGLRLIYFSYDVKMKEKGDIPEGYSVSREKKERFSLILESASTNQTSMYLCASIKPGVLSGNTIYFGEGSWLTVV.

The chain links TRBV25-1 to TRBJ2-1; 8 nucleotides line up with TRBD1. Trimming at V came to 6 bases and at J to 4 bases, leaving 5 bases not matched to a gene. Germline V lookup: CDR1 MGHDK, CDR2 SYGVNS. This CDR3 is 14 amino acids long. This CDR3 is CASSPTGEYNEQFF. In DNA form, the CDR3 reads TGTGCCAGCAGCCCGACAGGGGAATACAATGAGCAGTTCTTC.

In its sample, this clone was seen a few times. The rearrangement links TRBV3-1 (or the pseudogene TRBV3-2) to TRBJ1-2; D possibly corresponds to TRBD1 (5 bases). This CDR3 comprises 16 residues. V dropped 4 bases and J dropped 8 bases, with 23 bases sitting between them. CDR1 LGHDT and CDR2 YNNKEL come from the germline V gene (reference sequence). The CDR3 protein is CASSRYDSGATEGYTF. For the CDR3, the DNA is TGTGCCAGCAGCCGATACGACAGCGGGGCGACAGAGGGCTACACCTTC.

The chain joins TRBV30 to TRBJ1-1; D unresolved. Trimming stripped 8 bases from V and 4 bases from J, with 20 bases between. Germline V gene lookup returns CDR1 GTSNPN and CDR2 SVGIG (reference sequence). This CDR3 spans 14 amino acids. This CDR3 reads CARILLKTPTEAFF. CDR3 in DNA: TGTGCCAGAATACTCCTGAAAACCCCCACTGAAGCTTTCTTT. The full variable domain, with the rest looked up from reference TRBV30 and TRBJ1-1, is SQTIHQWPATLVQPVGSPLSLECTVEGTSNPNLYWYRQAAGRGLQLLFYSVGIGQISSEVPQNLSASRPQDRQFILSSKKLLLSDSGFYLCARILLKTPTEAFFGQGTRLTVV.

This clone is a singleton in its sample. The rearrangement uses TRBV28 and TRBJ1-5; 7 bases are a match to TRBD1. V was pared by 6 bases and J by 7 bases, with 3 bases of the junction left unmatched. The CDR3 extends over 12 amino acids. From germline, CDR1 is MDHEN and CDR2 SYDVKM. The CDR3: CASSSRGQPQHF. The CDR3 region has the DNA TGTGCCAGCAGCTCCAGGGGGCAGCCCCAGCATTTT.

Notes on this clone: Other nucleotide sequences from this sample produce the same CDR3. The chain is built from TRBV6-5 and TRBJ2-5, with TRBD2 identical over 7 bases. Germline V gene data show CDR1 as MNHEY and CDR2 as SVGAGI. Trimming removed 0 bases from V and 1 base from J; junction bases left unmatched: 5. The CDR3 has 16 residues. Written as DNA, the CDR3 is TGTGCCAGCAGTTACTCGAGTGGGGGGGGCCAAGAGACCCAGTACTTC. Amino acid sequence: CASSYSSGGGQETQYF.

The V gene is TRBV6-6, the J gene TRBJ1-5; 8 bases are shared with TRBD1. Germline CDR1 is MNHNY and CDR2 is SVGAGI (reference sequence). The junction had 13 bases not matched to a gene; V was cut back by 5 bases and J by 4 bases. The CDR3 is 17 amino acids. The CDR3 protein is CASSPDRAILPNQPQHF. The CDR3 DNA reads as TGTGCCAGCAGTCCGGACAGGGCGATTTTACCTAATCAGCCCCAGCATTTT.

This clone occurred a few times. CDR3: CASSPWERYEQYF. CDR3 nucleotide sequence: TGTGCCAGCTCACCGTGGGAGAGGTACGAGCAGTACTTC. The chain has TRBV18 and TRBJ2-7; the D gene is possibly TRBD2 (5 bases). This CDR3 has 13 amino acids. Germline V CDR1 and CDR2: KGHSH, LQKENI. The ends were cut back, 3 bases at V and 4 bases at J, with 10 bases in the middle.

J is TRBJ2-1 and V is TRBV7-9; possible D gene TRBD2, 6 bases. The V gene's germline CDR1 is SEHNR and CDR2 FQNEAQ (reference sequence). V shed 4 bases and J shed 7 bases, with 17 bases lying between them. The CDR3 runs to 15 residues. The CDR3 here is CASSYPLTSKNEQFF. The DNA of the CDR3 is TGTGCCAGCAGCTATCCCTTGACTAGTAAGAATGAGCAGTTCTTC.

J is TRBJ2-1 and V is TRBV9; the match to TRBD2 covers 11 bases. This CDR3 comprises 18 residues. Germline CDR1 and CDR2: SGDLS and YYNGEE. The J segment lost 4 bases and the V segment lost 0 bases, leaving 9 bases of the junction unmatched. The CDR3, as DNA: TGTGCCAGCAGCGTAGAGACTAGCGGGAAGGTGGGGTACAATGAGCAGTTCTTC. This codes for CASSVETSGKVGYNEQFF. Based on the CDR3 plus reference TRBV9 and TRBJ2-1, the full variable domain is DSGVTQTPKHLITATGQRVTLRCSPRSGDLSVYWYQQSLDQGLQFLIQYYNGEERAKGNILERFSAQQFPDLHSELNLSSLELGDSALYFCASSVETSGKVGYNEQFFGPGTRLTVL.

The V call is TRBV9, the J call TRBJ1-3; a possible D gene is TRBD1 (6 bases). Germline lookup yields CDR1 SGDLS and CDR2 YYNGEE. The CDR3 runs to 14 residues. The V end lost 7 bases, the J end lost 4 bases, and 15 bases lay between the germline ends. The CDR3 sequence is CASGERTDGNTIYF. CDR3 DNA: TGTGCCAGCGGCGAGAGGACAGACGGAAACACCATATATTTT.

V usage is TRBV18 and J usage is TRBJ1-1; 7 nucleotides align to TRBD1. This CDR3 is built from 14 residues. Per the germline V gene, CDR1 is KGHSH and CDR2 is LQKENI. Losses at the gene ends were 6 bases for V and 6 bases for J; bases not matched to a gene: 10. CDR3 sequence reads: CASSSSRGISEAFF. In DNA form, the CDR3 reads TGTGCCAGCTCTTCATCCAGGGGGATCTCTGAAGCTTTCTTT.

The rearrangement links TRBV7-2 to TRBJ1-5, with D perhaps TRBD1 (5 bases). CDR3 length equals 15 residues. CDR1 is SGHTA, CDR2 FQGNSA, per germline. Trimming cost V 2 bases and J 7 bases, with 15 bases left between them. The CDR3: CASSLFRGGGQPQHF. The CDR3, as DNA: TGTGCCAGCAGCTTATTTCGGGGCGGGGGGCAGCCCCAGCATTTT.

J is TRBJ1-2 and V is TRBV3-1 (or the pseudogene TRBV3-2), with 11 bases that match TRBD1. Germline V lookup: CDR1 LGHDT, CDR2 YNNKEL (reference sequence). The CDR3 has 14 residues. V lost 3 bases to trimming and J lost 13 bases; unmatched junction nucleotides: 10. CDR3 amino acids: CASSHRGGQGVSTF. The DNA for the CDR3 is TGTGCCAGCAGCCACCGCGGGGGACAGGGGGTTTCCACCTTC.

The rearrangement uses TRBV3-1 (or the pseudogene TRBV3-2) and TRBJ1-4; D gene unclear. The CDR3 extends over 18 amino acids. V lost 1 base to trimming and J lost 14 bases, with 29 bases between them. CDR1 is LGHDT and CDR2 is YNNKEL in the germline V gene (reference sequence). The CDR3 sequence is CASSQGRVEALNLLSLFF. The DNA of the CDR3 is TGTGCCAGCAGCCAAGGGCGTGTTGAGGCCTTGAATCTTTTGTCGCTGTTTTTT.

This rearrangement joins TRBV12-3 or TRBV12-4 to TRBJ1-3, with D possibly TRBD1 on 6 matching bases. V lost 8 bases to trimming and J lost 4 bases, with 12 bases between them. The CDR3 is 13 amino acids. The CDR3 spells CASRLQGGNTIYF. The CDR3 bases are TGTGCCAGCCGACTACAGGGAGGAAACACCATATATTTT.

The chain recombines TRBV4-1 with TRBJ2-2, with TRBD2 matching over 10 bases. Germline CDR1 MGHRA, CDR2 YSYEKL. Trimming cost V 4 bases and J 2 bases; bases outside gene matches: 4. CDR3 size: 16 residues. The CDR3 is CASSRRLAGNTGELFF. As DNA, the CDR3 is TGCGCCAGCAGCCGGCGACTAGCGGGTAACACCGGGGAGCTGTTTTTT.

This sequence joins TRBV19 and TRBJ1-2; tentative D call: TRBD1 (6 bases). The CDR3 sequence is 16 residues long. Germline-derived CDR1 and CDR2 are LNHDA and SQIVND (reference sequence). The V end was cut by 4 bases, the J end by 8 bases, with 23 bases between. CDR3 sequence (DNA): TGTGCCAGTAGTACTACGGACATAACACAGGGTATGGGCTACACCTTC. The encoded protein is CASSTTDITQGMGYTF.

CDR3 sequence reads: CASSILSGGASGANVLTF. CDR3 sequence (DNA): TGTGCCAGTAGTATATTAAGCGGGGGGGCCTCTGGGGCCAACGTCCTGACTTTC. V gene TRBV19 combines with J gene TRBJ2-6, with 10 bases aligning to TRBD2. CDR1 and CDR2 from the germline V gene are LNHDA and SQIVND (reference sequence). The CDR3 consists of 18 residues. J lost 0 bases, V lost 2 bases, and 4 bases had no gene match.